Detailed here is one T cell receptor (beta chain). Its target is not known. The data were obtained in a study of blood T cells in healthy people across ages. Broader study findings: Not knowing donor CMV status may have confounded expanded clonotype changes.

With a J-beta primer mix and a sample-barcoded 5' primer, a second PCR ran about 7 to 12 cycles. Each single sample gave us at least 3 million CDR3-containing paired-end reads. MiXCR was run by TCRdb on the 5' RACE reads, yielding one entry per CDR3 protein. The table shows 850,000 to 1,000,000 distinct CDR3 sequences, with just over 50% occurring only once. This CDR3 spans 15 amino acids. Germline CDR1 and CDR2: SEHNR and FQNEAQ (reference sequence). Trimming removed 2 bases from V and 7 bases from J; junction bases left unmatched: 8. The sequence was obtained from a woman aged 60-70 years in good health. The sequenced sample consisted of blood. The J gene is TRBJ2-1, the V gene TRBV7-9; 7 bases map to TRBD2. The CDR3, as DNA: TGTGCCAGCAGCTTAAGTCCGGGGACTACGAATGAGCAGTTCTTC. Amino acids: CASSLSPGTTNEQFF.